This TCR beta chain stems from a study of T cells expressing NK-cell markers. TCRdb reprocessed the 5' RACE reads and stores each CDR3 protein as one record, lacking DNA. The repertoire shows fewer than 400,000 distinct CDR3 sequences; the top ten hold roughly 10%. Germline CDR1 SEHNR, CDR2 FQNEAQ (reference sequence). The CDR3 totals 12 residues. Sequenced: blood T cells: a sorted CD56 or NKG2C T cell subset, CD4+ or CD8+ T cells, or bulk PBMC T cells (not recorded which). The sequence was obtained from a woman in her forties or fifties in good health. The chain couples TRBV7-9 to TRBJ2-1. Here the CDR3 reads CASSAQSNEQFF.